The 27 T cell receptor beta chains below all came from one sample that was sequenced in a study of identical twins. TCRdb re-called the 5' RACE reads with MiXCR, one entry per CDR3 protein. The sample has around 490,000 distinct CDR3 sequences; roughly an eighth are singletons. These records were also assigned to another study, of yellow fever vaccine responses in identical twins.

The material sequenced was CD4+ T cells sorted from blood. The receptors were gathered from a woman between 18 and 29 years old in good health.

This clonotype was recorded a few times. The chain combines TRBV6-2 or TRBV6-3 with TRBJ2-5; 14 positions match TRBD2. Germline V CDR1 and CDR2: MNHEY, SVGEGT. V lost 6 bases to trimming and J lost 5 bases; unmatched junction nucleotides: 8. This CDR3 is 16 amino acids long. CDR3 residues: CASRPRLAGGWETQYF. The CDR3 DNA reads TGTGCCAGCAGACCCAGACTAGCGGGAGGGTGGGAGACCCAGTACTTC.

The chain links TRBV19 to TRBJ1-5, with D uncertain. Germline V gene sequence: CDR1 LNHDA, CDR2 SQIVND (reference sequence). The CDR3 covers 15 residues. Trimming took 4 bases from V and 0 from J, leaving 10 bases between them. The CDR3 bases are TGTGCCAGTAGTAAATTAGAATATAGCAATCAGCCCCAGCATTTT. The encoded protein is CASSKLEYSNQPQHF.

V is TRBV14 and J is TRBJ2-3, with TRBD2 as a possible D gene (6 bases). The CDR3 extends over 14 amino acids. Germline V gene data show CDR1 as SGHDN and CDR2 as FVKESK. The ends were cut back, 7 bases at V and 0 bases at J, with 11 bases in the middle. In nucleotides, the CDR3 is TGTGCCAGCACTTATGGGAGGAGCACAGATACGCAGTATTTT. It codes for CASTYGRSTDTQYF.

This clonotype was seen only a few times. The chain uses TRBV16 and TRBJ1-1; 10 positions match TRBD1. The V gene end was trimmed by 4 bases and the J gene end by 4 bases; junction bases not matched to a gene: 6. The CDR3 loop spans 15 amino acids. Germline CDR1 and CDR2: KGHSY and FQNENV. CDR3 amino acids: CASSPVDRGLTEAFF. The CDR3 region has the DNA TGTGCCAGCAGCCCTGTCGACAGGGGGCTCACTGAAGCTTTCTTT.

This chain uses TRBV7-2 with TRBJ2-3, with TRBD1 matching 8 bases. The V segment lost 8 bases and the J segment 2 bases; nucleotides outside the gene matches: 3. This CDR3 has 13 amino acids. Germline V gene lookup returns CDR1 SGHTA and CDR2 FQGNSA. The CDR3 loop reads CASGQGFTDTQYF. The DNA for the CDR3 is TGTGCCAGCGGACAGGGCTTCACAGATACGCAGTATTTT. The full variable domain, completed using reference TRBV7-2 and TRBJ2-3, is GAGVSQSPSNKVTEKGKDVELRCDPISGHTALYWYRQSLGQGLEFLIYFQGNSAPDKSGLPSDRFSAERTGGSVSTLTIQRTQQEDSAVYLCASGQGFTDTQYFGPGTRLTVL.

The chain joins TRBV6-2 or TRBV6-3 to TRBJ2-1, with 7 bases aligning to TRBD2. Germline V gene lookup returns CDR1 MNHEY and CDR2 SVGEGT. CDR3 length: 14 residues. With 10 bases clipped from V and 3 bases from J, the junction kept 9 bases outside the gene matches. The CDR3: CATLLGLGYNEQFF. The CDR3 coding sequence is TGTGCCACCTTACTCGGACTAGGCTACAATGAGCAGTTCTTC.

Ten or more counts support this clonotype. The chain has TRBV27 and TRBJ2-2, with a possible D match to TRBD2 (6 bases). There are 13 residues in the CDR3. Between the trimmed V and J ends, which lost 7 bases and 4 bases, there was a span of 10 bases. The V gene's germline CDR1 is MNHEY and CDR2 SMNVEV (reference sequence). CDR3 DNA: TGTGCCAGCAATAGGGGAGGCACCGGGGAGCTGTTTTTT. Translated: CASNRGGTGELFF.

The V and J genes are TRBV4-2 and TRBJ2-1, with 7 bases lining up with TRBD2. The CDR3 contains 13 residues. V lost 8 bases to trimming and J lost 6 bases; unmatched junction nucleotides: 7. Germline values: CDR1 LGHNA, CDR2 YNFKEQ. The CDR3, as DNA: TGTGCCAGCCGACCCGGCGGGAGCAATGAGCAGTTCTTC. This codes for CASRPGGSNEQFF.

The sample holds many counts of this clonotype. This chain joins TRBV29-1 and TRBJ2-7, with D possibly TRBD2 on 5 matching bases. CDR3 length: 11 residues. CDR1 is SQVTM and CDR2 is ANQGSEA in the germline V gene. The V end was cut by 3 bases, the J end by 6 bases, with 9 bases between. This CDR3 reads CSVDTGFEQYF. The CDR3 coding sequence is TGCAGCGTTGATACGGGGTTCGAGCAGTACTTC.

This clonotype was found a few times. The V and J genes are TRBV6-5 and TRBJ1-2, with D possibly being TRBD1 (6 bases). The V gene's germline CDR1 is MNHEY and CDR2 SVGAGI. V was cut by 4 bases and J by 8 bases, with 17 bases left in between. The CDR3 covers 14 residues. The CDR3 bases are TGTGCCAGCAGTTTCACGACAGGCGCGGGAGGCTACACCTTC. Its translation: CASSFTTGAGGYTF.

V and J are TRBV20-1 and TRBJ2-7; 7 bases agree with TRBD1. This CDR3 has 16 residues. The germline V gene has CDR1 DFQATT and CDR2 SNEGSKA (reference sequence). The junction had 9 bases not matched to a gene; V was cut back by 1 base and J by 0 bases. CDR3 region: CSARVGIQGRSYEQYF. The CDR3 DNA reads as TGCAGTGCTAGAGTAGGGATACAGGGGCGCTCCTACGAGCAGTACTTC.

This clonotype has just a few counts. V is TRBV6-2 or TRBV6-3 and J is TRBJ2-1, with D tentatively TRBD2 (5 bases). V was pared by 0 bases and J by 15 bases, with 18 bases between. The CDR3 totals 14 residues. The germline V gene has CDR1 MNHEY and CDR2 SVGEGT. The CDR3, as DNA: TGTGCCAGCAGTTACTCGAGTGAAGCGGTCCGATCGTTCTTC. The encoded protein is CASSYSSEAVRSFF.

The rearrangement uses TRBV21-1 and TRBJ2-7. TRBV21-1 is annotated as a pseudogene. The CDR3 spans 14 residues. The CDR3 spells CASSNRQNSYEQYF. The CDR3 DNA sequence: TGTGCCAGCAGCAATCGGCAGAACTCCTACGAGCAGTACTTC.

In this sample, this clonotype turned up a few times. The chain joins TRBV20-1 to TRBJ2-7, with 7 bases fitting TRBD1. Losses at the gene ends were 7 bases for V and 4 bases for J; bases not matched to a gene: 4. This CDR3 has 11 amino acids. The V gene's germline CDR1 is DFQATT and CDR2 SNEGSKA (reference sequence). CDR3 residues: CSVQGLYEQYF. In DNA form, the CDR3 reads TGCAGTGTACAGGGGTTATACGAGCAGTACTTC.

This clonotype was seen more than once but under ten times. The chain has TRBV3-1 and TRBJ2-4; 7 nucleotides align to TRBD1. V lost 0 bases and J lost 6; bases outside the gene matches: 5. The germline gives CDR1 LGHDT, CDR2 YNNKEL (reference sequence). The CDR3 loop spans 15 amino acids. The CDR3 loop is CASSQDRQGSNIQYF. CDR3 DNA: TGTGCCAGCAGCCAAGACCGACAGGGTTCAAACATTCAGTACTTC.

This clonotype appeared a few times. The rearrangement links TRBV7-2 to TRBJ2-7, with a possible D match to TRBD2 (5 bases). This CDR3 spans 15 amino acids. CDR1 is SGHTA, CDR2 FQGNSA, per germline. Trimming cost V 1 base and J 12 bases, with 22 bases left between them. The DNA for the CDR3 is TGTGCCAGCAGCTTAGAATTTGGGAGAAACAAACGGCGGTACTTC. Its translation is CASSLEFGRNKRRYF.

This chain joins TRBV12-3 or TRBV12-4 and TRBJ2-7, with D perhaps TRBD2 (5 bases). This CDR3 has 17 residues. Trimming pared 0 bases from V and 3 bases from J, leaving 18 bases between. CDR3 residues: CASSLAGNIQIGYEQYF. In nucleotides, the CDR3 is TGTGCCAGCAGTTTAGCCGGGAACATACAAATCGGCTACGAGCAGTACTTC.

There are a few counts of this clonotype. This rearrangement joins TRBV10-3 to TRBJ2-1; 13 bases align to TRBD2. J was trimmed by 8 bases and V by 2 bases; bases with no gene match: 3. The CDR3 is 15 residues long. The V gene's germline CDR1 is ENHRY and CDR2 SYGVKD. The CDR3 sequence: CAISEGTSGAYEQFF. The DNA of the CDR3 is TGTGCCATCAGTGAGGGGACTAGCGGGGCATATGAGCAGTTCTTC.

This clonotype was found a few times. The V and J genes are TRBV18 and TRBJ2-5; no clear D. The CDR3 has 16 amino acids. V gave up 3 bases and J gave up 3 bases, with 17 bases separating them. Germline CDR1 KGHSH, CDR2 LQKENI. The chain's CDR3 is CASSPLRGATKETQYF. For the CDR3, the DNA is TGTGCCAGCTCACCCCTCAGAGGAGCTACAAAAGAGACCCAGTACTTC.

There are many counts of this clonotype. V usage is TRBV29-1 and J usage is TRBJ2-5; D not certain. Germline V gene data show CDR1 as SQVTM and CDR2 as ANQGSEA. Trimming took off 5 bases at V and 0 bases at J, with 13 bases between the two ends. The CDR3 extends over 14 amino acids. The CDR3 region is CSVSTSPNQETQYF. The DNA of the CDR3 is TGCAGCGTTAGTACCAGCCCCAACCAAGAGACCCAGTACTTC. Complete variable domain (other parts from reference TRBV29-1 and TRBJ2-5): SAVISQKPSRDICQRGTSLTIQCQVDSQVTMMFWYRQQPGQSLTLIATANQGSEATYESGFVIDKFPISRPNLTFSTLTVSNMSPEDSSIYLCSVSTSPNQETQYFGPGTRLLVL.

The chain combines TRBV4-3 with TRBJ2-1, with a possible D match to TRBD2 (6 bases). CDR1 and CDR2 (germline): LGHNA, YSLEER. The CDR3 extends over 17 amino acids. Trimming removed 5 bases from V and 4 bases from J, with 21 bases in between. The CDR3 reads CASSEHSWASEYNEQFF. The CDR3 nucleotides read TGCGCCAGCAGCGAACACTCGTGGGCTAGCGAATACAATGAGCAGTTCTTC.

This clonotype was observed a few times. The genes are TRBV21-1 and TRBJ1-5; TRBD1 is taken as the D call from the table, unchecked against the DNA. TRBV21-1 is noted as a pseudogene. This CDR3 has 15 residues. The CDR3, as DNA: TGTGCCAGCAGCAAACACAGGGGGAGATATCAGCCCCAGCATTTT. It is translated as CASSKHRGRYQPQHF.

This clonotype was detected a few times. This chain connects TRBV28 to TRBJ1-2; 9 nucleotides match TRBD1. With V trimmed by 5 bases and J by 10 bases, 5 bases remained unmatched. CDR1 MDHEN and CDR2 SYDVKM come from the germline V gene. The CDR3 extends over 12 amino acids. The CDR3 sequence is CASSLLQGAYTF. The CDR3 DNA follows: TGTGCCAGCAGTCTACTACAGGGGGCCTACACCTTC.

At least ten counts were recorded for this clonotype. The rearrangement links TRBV2 to TRBJ2-3, with unresolved D. The germline CDR1 and CDR2 sequences are SNHLY and FYNNEI. The CDR3 contains 11 residues. Deletions cut 6 bases from V and 6 bases from J, with 7 bases between. The CDR3 DNA is TGTGCCAGCAGGGCAGCGGATACGCAGTATTTT. It encodes CASRAADTQYF.

This chain joins TRBV28 and TRBJ2-3, with 9 bases that match TRBD2. V lost 2 bases, J lost 7 bases, and 7 bases stayed unmatched. This CDR3 comprises 15 residues. Germline CDR1 MDHEN, CDR2 SYDVKM. The CDR3 DNA follows: TGTGCCAGCAGTTTAACGCTAGCGGGACCATATACGCAGTATTTT. Translation: CASSLTLAGPYTQYF.

V gene TRBV7-9 combines with J gene TRBJ1-2; 7 bases are shared with TRBD1. This CDR3 is built from 15 residues. V trimming: 6 bases; J trimming: 0 bases; junction bases outside the gene matches: 7. The germline V gene encodes CDR1 SEHNR and CDR2 FQNEAQ (reference sequence). In DNA form, the CDR3 reads TGTGCCAGCAGTCCCACAGGGGTCCCTAACTATGGCTACACCTTC. Translation: CASSPTGVPNYGYTF.

This clonotype was observed at least ten times. V gene TRBV6-5 combines with J gene TRBJ2-7, with D possibly being TRBD2 (5 bases). Germline assignment: CDR1 MNHEY and CDR2 SVGAGI. This CDR3 has 16 residues. V shed 0 bases and J shed 2 bases, with 14 bases lying between them. As DNA, the CDR3 is TGTGCCAGCAGTTACTCGGTTCGACTATCCGCCTACGAGCAGTACTTC. It codes for CASSYSVRLSAYEQYF.